The 6 T cell receptor beta chains presented below share a single source sample, sequenced in a study of early T cells in non-severe SARS-CoV-2 infection. A single record per CDR3 protein comes from TCRdb applying MiXCR to the 5' RACE reads. The profile shows 50,000 to 65,000 distinct CDR3 sequences, around 18% of them singletons. Specimen: whole blood, collected at baseline. The receptors were sampled from an adult who was a healthcare worker with PCR-confirmed SARS-CoV-2 infection or an uninfected control (not recorded which).

This clonotype was observed at least ten times. The chain is built from TRBV6-2 or TRBV6-3 and TRBJ2-3, with a tentative D call TRBD1 (6 bases). The CDR3 has 14 residues. The V gene lost 9 bases and the J gene lost 3 bases, with 16 bases spanning the gap. The V gene's germline CDR1 is MNHEY and CDR2 SVGEGT. The CDR3: CASRRGSWTDTQYF. CDR3 in DNA: TGTGCCAGTCGAAGGGGGAGTTGGACAGATACGCAGTATTTT.

The chain combines TRBV28 with TRBJ2-5; possibly TRBD1 for D (5 bases). Germline-derived CDR1 and CDR2 are MDHEN and SYDVKM. The CDR3 totals 12 residues. Trimming removed 5 bases at V and 9 bases at J, with 13 bases between. Here the CDR3 DNA reads TGTGCCAGCAGTATAGACAGTAGGCCCCAGTACTTC. Protein sequence: CASSIDSRPQYF.

This clonotype was seen many times. The chain combines TRBV7-9 with TRBJ1-6, with no clear D. Trimming removed 5 bases from V and 13 bases from J, with 21 bases in between. Germline CDR1 SEHNR, CDR2 FQNEAQ (reference sequence). The CDR3 is made up of 15 amino acids. CDR3 in amino acids: CASSSHTVASIPLHF. The CDR3 DNA follows: TGTGCCAGCAGCAGCCATACCGTGGCATCTATCCCCCTCCACTTT.

This clonotype has a handful of counts. V usage is TRBV29-1 and J usage is TRBJ1-1, with TRBD1 identical over 10 bases. The length of the CDR3 is 14 residues. Germline V gene sequence: CDR1 SQVTM, CDR2 ANQGSEA. The J segment lost 0 bases and the V segment lost 7 bases, leaving 5 bases of the junction unmatched. CDR3 in DNA: TGCAGCGCTCAGGGACAGGGGATGAACACTGAAGCTTTCTTT. Translation: CSAQGQGMNTEAFF.

V is TRBV7-2 and J is TRBJ2-2, with D tentatively TRBD1 (6 bases). The CDR3 runs 16 residues. V was trimmed by 1 base and J by 1 base, leaving 10 bases between them. Looked up from germline, CDR1 is SGHTA and CDR2 is FQGNSA. The CDR3 DNA is TGTGCCAGCAGCTTAGATGGACAGAGGAACACCGGGGAGCTGTTTTTT. This encodes CASSLDGQRNTGELFF.

This clonotype was counted between two and nine times. V usage is TRBV5-1 and J usage is TRBJ2-1; D call uncertain. CDR1 and CDR2 (germline): SGHRS, YFSETQ. V was shortened by 1 base and J by 6 bases, with 11 bases between the two germline ends. This CDR3 comprises 14 residues. CDR3 in amino acids: CASSLWSLGNEQFF. The CDR3 DNA reads TGCGCCAGCAGCTTGTGGTCCTTAGGCAATGAGCAGTTCTTC. The full variable domain, its missing parts supplied by reference TRBV5-1 and TRBJ2-1, is KAGVTQTPRYLIKTRGQQVTLSCSPISGHRSVSWYQQTPGQGLQFLFEYFSETQRNKGNFPGRFSGRQFSNSRSEMNVSTLELGDSALYLCASSLWSLGNEQFFGPGTRLTVL.